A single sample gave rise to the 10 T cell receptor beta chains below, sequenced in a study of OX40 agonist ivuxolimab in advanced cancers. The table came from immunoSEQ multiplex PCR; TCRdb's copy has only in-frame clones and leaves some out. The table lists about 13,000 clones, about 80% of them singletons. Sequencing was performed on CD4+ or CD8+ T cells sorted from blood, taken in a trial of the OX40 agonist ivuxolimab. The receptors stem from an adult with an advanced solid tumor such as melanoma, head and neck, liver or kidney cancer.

CDR3 coding DNA: TGTGCCAGCAGTGCTCCCGGGTGGGACACCGGGGAGCTGTTTTTT. This translates into CASSAPGWDTGELFF. V is TRBV27 and J is TRBJ2-2, with no clear D. This CDR3 is built from 15 residues. Germline V gives CDR1 MNHEY, CDR2 SMNVEV (reference sequence). V lost 5 bases and J 3 bases, leaving 13 bases between the germline ends.

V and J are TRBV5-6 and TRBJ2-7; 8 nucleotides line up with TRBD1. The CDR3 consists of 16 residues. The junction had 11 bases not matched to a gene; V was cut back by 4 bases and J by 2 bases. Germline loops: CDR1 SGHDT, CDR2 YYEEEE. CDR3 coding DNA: TGTGCCAGCAGCCCTGCCCCCGGGACAGGAGCCTACGAGCAGTACTTC. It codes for CASSPAPGTGAYEQYF.

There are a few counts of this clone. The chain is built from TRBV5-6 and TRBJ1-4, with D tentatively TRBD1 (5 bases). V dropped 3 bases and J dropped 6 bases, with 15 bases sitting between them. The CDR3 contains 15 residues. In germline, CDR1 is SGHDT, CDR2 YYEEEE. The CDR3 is CASSSRYRPDEKLFF. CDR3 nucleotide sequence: TGTGCCAGCAGCTCCCGCTACAGGCCCGATGAAAAACTGTTTTTT.

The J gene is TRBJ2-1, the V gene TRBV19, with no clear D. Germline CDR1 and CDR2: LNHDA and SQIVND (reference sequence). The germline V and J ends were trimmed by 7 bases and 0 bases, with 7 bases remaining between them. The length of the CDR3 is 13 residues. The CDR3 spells CASKAFSYNEQFF. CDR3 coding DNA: TGTGCCAGTAAGGCGTTCTCCTACAATGAGCAGTTCTTC.

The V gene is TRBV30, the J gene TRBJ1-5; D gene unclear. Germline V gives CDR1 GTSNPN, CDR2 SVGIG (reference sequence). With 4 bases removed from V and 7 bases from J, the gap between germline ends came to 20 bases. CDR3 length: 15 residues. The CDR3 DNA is TGTGCCTGGACCACGGGTCGCACAACTCAACAGCCCCAGCATTTT. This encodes CAWTTGRTTQQPQHF.

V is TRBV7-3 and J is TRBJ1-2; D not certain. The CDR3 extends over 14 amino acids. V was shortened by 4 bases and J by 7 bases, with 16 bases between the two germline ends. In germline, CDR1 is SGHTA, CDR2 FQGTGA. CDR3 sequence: CASSYGNSVIGYTF. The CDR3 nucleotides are TGTGCCAGCAGCTATGGAAATTCTGTAATTGGCTACACCTTC.

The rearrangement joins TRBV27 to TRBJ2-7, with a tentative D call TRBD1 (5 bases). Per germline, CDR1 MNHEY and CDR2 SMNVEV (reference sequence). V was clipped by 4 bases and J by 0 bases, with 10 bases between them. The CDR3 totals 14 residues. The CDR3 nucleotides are TGTGCCAGCAGTTCGGCAGGGCGCTCCTACGAGCAGTACTTC. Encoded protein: CASSSAGRSYEQYF.

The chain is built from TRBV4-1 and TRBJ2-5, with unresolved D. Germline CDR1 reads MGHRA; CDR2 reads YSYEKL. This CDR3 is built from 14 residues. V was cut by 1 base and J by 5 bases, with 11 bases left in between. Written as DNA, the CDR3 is TGCGCCAGCAGCCAAGGTGGCACTGGGGAGACCCAGTACTTC. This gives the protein CASSQGGTGETQYF.

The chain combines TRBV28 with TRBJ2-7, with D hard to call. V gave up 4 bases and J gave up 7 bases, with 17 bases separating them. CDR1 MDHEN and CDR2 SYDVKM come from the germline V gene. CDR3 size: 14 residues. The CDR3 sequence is CASSSPGLDPEQYF. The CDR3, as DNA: TGTGCCAGCAGTTCACCCGGGCTAGATCCAGAGCAGTACTTC.

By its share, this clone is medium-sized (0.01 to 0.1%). The CDR3 DNA is TGTGCCAGCAGTTTTTTTCCCCATCGACAGTTAGCCTACGAGCAGTACTTC. This sequence encodes CASSFFPHRQLAYEQYF. This sequence joins TRBV27 and TRBJ2-7, with a possible D match to TRBD1 (5 bases). The CDR3 consists of 17 residues. Deletions cut 3 bases from V and 2 bases from J, with 20 bases between. Germline CDR1 reads MNHEY; CDR2 reads SMNVEV (reference sequence).